Included here is one T cell receptor beta chain sequence, with context. This specimen belongs to a study of blood T cell repertoires in COVID-19. Study-level background: The United States, Italy and Spain supplied acute and convalescent COVID-19 samples. The cDNA or gDNA used as material had been derived from T cells, B-cell-depleted T cells, or PBMCs.

Per the study methods: Reference gene primers were amplified, and this amplification served to estimate nucleated cell counts. Some clones are missing from TCRdb's copy, which holds only in-frame ones; the method was immunoSEQ multiplex PCR. V and J calls plus clone size are reproduced from that table; the DNA served to infer D and trimming. The sample has more than 200,000 clones; roughly 80% are singletons. Patients from Seattle were sampled longitudinally, starting during active infection. The CDR3 spans 16 residues. J lost 4 bases, V lost 4 bases, and 8 bases had no gene match. CDR1 is SGHDT and CDR2 is YYEEEE in the germline V gene.

This TCR was sampled from a woman of 80 years or more with COVID-19, enrolled during active disease. This sequence joins TRBV5-6 and TRBJ2-2; 9 nucleotides agree with TRBD1. Source material: peripheral blood. For the CDR3, the DNA is TGTGCCAGCAGCAGAGGACAGGGGAGCGGCACCGGGGAGCTGTTTTTT. It encodes CASSRGQGSGTGELFF.